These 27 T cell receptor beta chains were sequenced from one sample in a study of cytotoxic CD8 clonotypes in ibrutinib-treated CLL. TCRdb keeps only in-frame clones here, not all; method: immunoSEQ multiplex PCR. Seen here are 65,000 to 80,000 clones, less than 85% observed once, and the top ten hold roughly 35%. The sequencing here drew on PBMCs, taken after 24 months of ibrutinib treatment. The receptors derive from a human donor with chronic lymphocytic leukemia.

This CDR3 is CASSSGTGGEQYF. Written as DNA, the CDR3 is TGTGCCAGCAGCTCTGGGACAGGGGGCGAGCAGTACTTC. The V call is TRBV7-6, the J call TRBJ2-7; 11 positions match TRBD1. Germline-derived CDR1 and CDR2 are SGHVS and FNYEAQ. CDR3 size: 13 residues. V gave up 4 bases and J gave up 6 bases; unmatched junction bases: 2. The whole variable domain, remainder taken from reference TRBV7-6 and TRBJ2-7, is GAGVSQSPRYKVTKRGQDVALRCDPISGHVSLYWYRQALGQGPEFLTYFNYEAQQDKSGLPNDRFSAERPEGSISTLTIQRTEQRDSAMYRCASSSGTGGEQYFGPGTRLTVT.

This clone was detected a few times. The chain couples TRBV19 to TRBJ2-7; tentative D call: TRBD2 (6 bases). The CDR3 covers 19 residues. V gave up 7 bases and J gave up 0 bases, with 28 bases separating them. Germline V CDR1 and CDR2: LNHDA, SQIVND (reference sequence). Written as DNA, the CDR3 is TGTGCCAGTAATCAACGGCGGTCGGACTACCCCCTTAGCTCCTACGAGCAGTACTTC. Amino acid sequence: CASNQRRSDYPLSSYEQYF.

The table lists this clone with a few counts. The CDR3: CASSESGRAEQYF. CDR3 coding DNA: TGTGCCAGCAGTGAAAGCGGGAGAGCCGAGCAGTACTTC. The genes are TRBV25-1 and TRBJ2-7; 8 bases align to TRBD2. This CDR3 region has 13 residues. Trimming cost V 2 bases and J 6 bases; bases outside gene matches: 3. Germline CDR1 MGHDK, CDR2 SYGVNS.

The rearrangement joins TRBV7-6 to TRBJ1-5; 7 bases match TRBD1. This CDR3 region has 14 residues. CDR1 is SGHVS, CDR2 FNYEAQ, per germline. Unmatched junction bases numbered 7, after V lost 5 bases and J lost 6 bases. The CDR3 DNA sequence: TGTGCCAGCAGCATTGACAGGGCCGGTCAGCCCCAGCATTTT. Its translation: CASSIDRAGQPQHF.

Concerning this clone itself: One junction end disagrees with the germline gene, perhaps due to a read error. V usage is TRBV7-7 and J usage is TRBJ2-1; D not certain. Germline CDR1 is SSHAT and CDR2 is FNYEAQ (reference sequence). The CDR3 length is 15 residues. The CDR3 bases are TGTGCTAGCAGCTCTAGTTTTTCCTCCTACAATGAGCAGTTCTTC. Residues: CASSSSFSSYNEQFF.

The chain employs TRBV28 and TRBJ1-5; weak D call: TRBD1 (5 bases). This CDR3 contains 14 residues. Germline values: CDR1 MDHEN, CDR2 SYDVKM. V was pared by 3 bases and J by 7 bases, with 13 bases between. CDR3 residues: CASSFSAGWQPQHF. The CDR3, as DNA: TGTGCCAGCAGTTTCTCGGCAGGGTGGCAGCCCCAGCATTTT.

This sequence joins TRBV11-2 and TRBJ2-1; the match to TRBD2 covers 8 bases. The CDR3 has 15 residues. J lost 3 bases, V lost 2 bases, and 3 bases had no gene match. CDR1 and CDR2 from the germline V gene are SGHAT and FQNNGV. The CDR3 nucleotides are TGTGCCAGCAGCTTATACGGGGGGGTCTACAATGAGCAGTTCTTC. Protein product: CASSLYGGVYNEQFF.

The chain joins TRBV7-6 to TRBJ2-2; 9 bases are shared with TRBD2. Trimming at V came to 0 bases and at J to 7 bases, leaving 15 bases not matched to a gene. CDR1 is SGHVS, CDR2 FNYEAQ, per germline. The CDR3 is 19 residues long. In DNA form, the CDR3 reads TGTGCCAGCAGCTTAGCGGGCCGGAGCGGCGCGGGAGGGGGCGGGGAGCTGTTTTTT. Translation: CASSLAGRSGAGGGGELFF.

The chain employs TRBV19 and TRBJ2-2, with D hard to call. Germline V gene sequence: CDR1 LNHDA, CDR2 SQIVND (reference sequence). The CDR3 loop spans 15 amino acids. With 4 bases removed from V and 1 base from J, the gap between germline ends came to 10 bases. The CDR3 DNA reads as TGTGCCAGTAGTAAGGTCCCACAGAACACCGGGGAGCTGTTTTTT. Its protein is CASSKVPQNTGELFF.

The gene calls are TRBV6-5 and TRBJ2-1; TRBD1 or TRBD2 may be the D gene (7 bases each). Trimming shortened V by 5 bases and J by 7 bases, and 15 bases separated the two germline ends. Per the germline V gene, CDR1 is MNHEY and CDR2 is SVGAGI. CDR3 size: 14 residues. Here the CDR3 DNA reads TGTGCCAGCAGTGAGGCAGGGGGGGATAATGAGCAGTTCTTC. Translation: CASSEAGGDNEQFF.

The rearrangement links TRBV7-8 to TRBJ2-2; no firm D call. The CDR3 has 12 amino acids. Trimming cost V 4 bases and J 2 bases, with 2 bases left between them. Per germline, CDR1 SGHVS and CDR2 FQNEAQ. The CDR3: CASSSNTGELFF. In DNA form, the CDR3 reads TGTGCCAGCAGCTCAAACACCGGGGAGCTGTTTTTT. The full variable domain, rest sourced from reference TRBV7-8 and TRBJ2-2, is GAGVSQSPRYKVAKRGQDVALRCDPISGHVSLFWYQQALGQGPEFLTYFQNEAQLDKSGLPSDRFFAERPEGSVSTLKIQRTQQEDSAVYLCASSSNTGELFFGEGSRLTVL.

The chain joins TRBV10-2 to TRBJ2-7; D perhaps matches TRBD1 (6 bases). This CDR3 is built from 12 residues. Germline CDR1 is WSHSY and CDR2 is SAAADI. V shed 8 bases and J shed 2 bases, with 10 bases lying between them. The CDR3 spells CASGWTAYEQYF. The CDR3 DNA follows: TGCGCCAGCGGGTGGACAGCCTACGAGCAGTACTTC.

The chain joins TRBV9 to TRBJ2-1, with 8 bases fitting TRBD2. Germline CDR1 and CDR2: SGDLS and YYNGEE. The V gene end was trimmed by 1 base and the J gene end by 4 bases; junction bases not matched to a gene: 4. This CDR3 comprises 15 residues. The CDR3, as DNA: TGTGCCAGCAGCGTAATGGCTAGCGGGTACAATGAGCAGTTCTTC. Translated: CASSVMASGYNEQFF.

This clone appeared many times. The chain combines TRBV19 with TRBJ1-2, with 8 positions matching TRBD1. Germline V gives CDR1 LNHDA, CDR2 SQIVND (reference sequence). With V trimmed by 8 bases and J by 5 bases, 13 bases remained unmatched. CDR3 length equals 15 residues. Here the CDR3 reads CASVVQGANPYGYTF. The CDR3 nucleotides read TGTGCCAGTGTCGTCCAGGGGGCGAATCCTTATGGCTACACCTTC.

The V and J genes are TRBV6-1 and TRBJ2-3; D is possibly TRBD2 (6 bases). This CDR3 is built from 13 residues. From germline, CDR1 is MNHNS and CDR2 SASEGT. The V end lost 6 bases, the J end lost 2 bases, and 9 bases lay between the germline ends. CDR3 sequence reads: CASRRDSTDTQYF. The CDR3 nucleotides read TGTGCCAGCAGGAGGGACTCCACAGATACGCAGTATTTT.

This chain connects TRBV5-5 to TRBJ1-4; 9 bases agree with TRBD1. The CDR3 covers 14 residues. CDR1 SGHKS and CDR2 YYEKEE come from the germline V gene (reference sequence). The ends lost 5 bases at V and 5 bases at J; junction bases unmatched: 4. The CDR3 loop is CASSTGTGNEKLFF. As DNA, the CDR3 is TGTGCCAGCAGTACCGGGACAGGGAATGAAAAACTGTTTTTT.

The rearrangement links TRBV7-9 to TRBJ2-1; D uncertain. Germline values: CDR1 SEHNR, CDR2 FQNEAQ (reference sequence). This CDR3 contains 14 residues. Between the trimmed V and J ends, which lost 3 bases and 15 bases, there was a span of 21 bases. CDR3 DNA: TGTGCCAGCAGCTTTCGGTCGGACGAAGCGTCGGTGTTCTTC. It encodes CASSFRSDEASVFF.

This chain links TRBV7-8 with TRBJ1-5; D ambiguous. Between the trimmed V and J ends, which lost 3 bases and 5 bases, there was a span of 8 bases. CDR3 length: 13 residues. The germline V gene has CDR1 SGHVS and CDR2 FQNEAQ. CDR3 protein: CASSLMRDQPQHF. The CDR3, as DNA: TGTGCCAGCAGCTTGATGCGGGATCAGCCCCAGCATTTT.

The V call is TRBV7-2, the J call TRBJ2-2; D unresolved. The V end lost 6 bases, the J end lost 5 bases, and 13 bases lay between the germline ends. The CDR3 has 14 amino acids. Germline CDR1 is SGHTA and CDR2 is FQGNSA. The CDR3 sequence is CASSSGSRTGELFF. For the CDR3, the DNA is TGTGCCAGCAGTTCCGGGTCCCGAACCGGGGAGCTGTTTTTT.

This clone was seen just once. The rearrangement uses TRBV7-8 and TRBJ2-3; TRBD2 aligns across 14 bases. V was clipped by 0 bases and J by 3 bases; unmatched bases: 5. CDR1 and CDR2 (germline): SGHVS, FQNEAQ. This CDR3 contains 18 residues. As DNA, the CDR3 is TGTGCCAGCAGCTTAGCGAAAGGGACTAGCGGGAGTACAGATACGCAGTATTTT. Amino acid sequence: CASSLAKGTSGSTDTQYF.

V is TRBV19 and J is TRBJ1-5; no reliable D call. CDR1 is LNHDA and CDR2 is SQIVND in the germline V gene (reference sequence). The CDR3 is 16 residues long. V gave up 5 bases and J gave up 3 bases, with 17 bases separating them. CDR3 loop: CASSQEGGIPNQPQHF. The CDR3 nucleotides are TGTGCCAGTAGTCAGGAGGGAGGTATACCCAATCAGCCCCAGCATTTT.

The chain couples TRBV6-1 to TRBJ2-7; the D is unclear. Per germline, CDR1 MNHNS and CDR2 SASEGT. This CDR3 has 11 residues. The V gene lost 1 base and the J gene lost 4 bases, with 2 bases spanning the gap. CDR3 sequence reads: CASSEGYEQYF. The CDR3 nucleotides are TGTGCCAGCAGTGAAGGGTACGAGCAGTACTTC.

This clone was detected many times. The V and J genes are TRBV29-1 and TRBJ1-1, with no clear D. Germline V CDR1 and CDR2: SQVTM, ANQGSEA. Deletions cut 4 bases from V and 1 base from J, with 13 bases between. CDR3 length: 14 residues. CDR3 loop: CSVAHTRRNTEAFF. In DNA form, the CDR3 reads TGCAGCGTTGCCCACACACGGAGGAACACTGAAGCTTTCTTT.

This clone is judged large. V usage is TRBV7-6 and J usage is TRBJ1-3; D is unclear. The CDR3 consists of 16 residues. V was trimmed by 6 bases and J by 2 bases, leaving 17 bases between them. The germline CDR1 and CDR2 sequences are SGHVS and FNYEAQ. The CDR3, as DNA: TGTGCCAGCAGTCCTAGACCGTTCTCTCCTGGAAACACCATATATTTT. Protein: CASSPRPFSPGNTIYF.

The CDR3 nucleotides are TGTGCCAGCAGACCCAGGACTAGCGGGACGGAGACCCAGTACTTC. Translating it yields CASRPRTSGTETQYF. The chain joins TRBV2 to TRBJ2-5; 12 bases align to TRBD2. CDR3 length equals 15 residues. After removal of 6 bases from V and 5 bases from J, the junction contained 7 bases not matched to a gene. CDR1 is SNHLY and CDR2 is FYNNEI in the germline V gene.

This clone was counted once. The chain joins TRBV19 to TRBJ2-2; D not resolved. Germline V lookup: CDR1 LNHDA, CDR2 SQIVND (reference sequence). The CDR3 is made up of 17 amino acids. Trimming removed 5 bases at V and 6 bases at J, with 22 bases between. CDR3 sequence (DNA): TGTGCCAGTAGTCTCGATTCCATCCTTGGTACTCCCGGGGAGCTGTTTTTT. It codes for CASSLDSILGTPGELFF.

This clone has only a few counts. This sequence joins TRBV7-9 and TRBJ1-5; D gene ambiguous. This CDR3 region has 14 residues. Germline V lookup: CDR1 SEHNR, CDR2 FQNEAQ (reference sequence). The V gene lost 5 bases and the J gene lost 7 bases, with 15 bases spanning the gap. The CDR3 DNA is TGTGCCAGCAGCCCCCTCGAGACACAACAGCCCCAGCATTTT. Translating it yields CASSPLETQQPQHF.